The present T cell receptor (beta chain) was sequenced within a study of blood T cell repertoires in COVID-19. Looking at the study overall: PBMCs, B-cell-depleted T cells, or T cells provided the cDNA or gDNA that made up the material.

Trimming removed 3 bases at V and 9 bases at J, with 9 bases between. The CDR3 loop spans 12 amino acids. Germline V gene lookup returns CDR1 KGHSH and CDR2 LQKENI. The method was immunoSEQ multiplex PCR; TCRdb's version includes in-frame clones alone and lacks a portion of them. Of some 68,000 clones listed, about 90% are singletons. The chain carries TRBV18 and TRBJ2-1; D call uncertain. The sequence was collected from a man aged 50-59 years with active COVID-19. Input material: peripheral blood. As DNA, the CDR3 is TGTGCCAGCTCACCCTATGGGCTTGAGCAGTTCTTC. It is translated as CASSPYGLEQFF.